The 30 T cell receptor beta chains reported below all come from one sample, sequenced in a study of cytotoxic CD8 clonotypes in ibrutinib-treated CLL (dated by TCRdb to the early 2020s). Per the publication, the time point label means: progressive disease on ibrutinib. The library was built by means of the immunoSEQ multiplex PCR assay. This immuneACCESS table, as held by TCRdb, lists in-frame sequences with V and J called but not all clones. Of the missing ones, under half trace to an unresolved V gene in checked studies; the others have no known cause. This sample has tens of thousands of clones in its table, and 54% of those were observed once. The ten largest clones represent roughly a quarter of the sample. The input for sequencing was PBMCs, taken at disease progression, from a patient treated with ibrutinib. All receptors come from a human donor with chronic lymphocytic leukemia.

Concerning this clone itself: A read error may be the cause here, since a much bigger clone is one base away. This chain joins TRBV18 and TRBJ1-5, with TRBD1 matching over 12 bases. There are 16 residues in the CDR3. Germline-derived CDR1 and CDR2 are KGHSH and LQKENI. The CDR3 nucleotides read TGTGCCAGCCCACCACAGGGACAGGGGGCATGGCAGCCCCAGCATTTT. Translated: CASPPQGQGAWQPQHF.

The CDR3 sequence is CATRIPGAQNTGELFF. The CDR3 DNA reads TGTGCCACCAGGATCCCGGGGGCGCAGAACACCGGGGAGCTGTTTTTT. J is TRBJ2-2 and V is TRBV15; the D gene could be TRBD1 or TRBD2 (6 bases each). V gave up 6 bases and J gave up 1 base, with 15 bases separating them. The germline CDR1 and CDR2 sequences are LNHNV and YYDKDF (reference sequence). The CDR3 length is 16 residues.

About this clone: With a far larger clone one base away, a read error is the likely cause. The chain is built from TRBV25-1 and TRBJ2-5, with TRBD2 as a possible D gene (6 bases). From germline, CDR1 is MGHDK and CDR2 SYGVNS. This CDR3 comprises 16 residues. Trimming removed 6 bases from V and 5 bases from J, with 22 bases in between. The CDR3 spells CASSLLGGEVGETQYF. Here the CDR3 DNA reads TGTGCCAGCAGCCTATTAGGAGGGGAGGTGGGGGAGACCCAGTACTTC.

This chain uses TRBV5-4 with TRBJ2-7; 11 bases line up with TRBD2. This CDR3 spans 15 amino acids. Germline V gene data show CDR1 as SGHNT and CDR2 as YYREEE (reference sequence). The J segment lost 0 bases and the V segment lost 4 bases, leaving 3 bases of the junction unmatched. The CDR3 DNA reads TGTGCCAGCAGCCCGGGACTAGCGGCCTCCTACGAGCAGTACTTC. It translates to CASSPGLAASYEQYF. Filled out from reference TRBV5-4 and TRBJ2-7, the complete variable domain reads ETGVTQSPTHLIKTRGQQVTLRCSSQSGHNTVSWYQQALGQGPQFIFQYYREEENGRGNFPPRFSGLQFPNYSSELNVNALELDDSALYLCASSPGLAASYEQYFGPGTRLTVT.

This clone has only a few counts. The gene calls are TRBV2 and TRBJ1-2; 10 bases match TRBD1. Unmatched junction bases numbered 6, after V lost 4 bases and J lost 7 bases. Germline CDR1 reads SNHLY; CDR2 reads FYNNEI. This CDR3 spans 14 amino acids. The CDR3 DNA reads TGTGCCAGCAGTGCGACAGGGGGCGCAGGTGGCTACACCTTC. As protein: CASSATGGAGGYTF.

V is TRBV7-9 and J is TRBJ2-2; 8 bases map to TRBD1. The CDR3 sequence is 16 residues long. V lost 4 bases and J lost 3; bases outside the gene matches: 7. Germline CDR1 reads SEHNR; CDR2 reads FQNEAQ (reference sequence). CDR3 nucleotide sequence: TGTGCCAGCAGCTCATCCGGACAGGGTTACACCGGGGAGCTGTTTTTT. Translating it yields CASSSSGQGYTGELFF. Full variable domain (rest looked up from reference TRBV7-9 and TRBJ2-2): DTGVSQNPRHKITKRGQNVTFRCDPISEHNRLYWYRQTLGQGPEFLTYFQNEAQLEKSRLLSDRFSAERPKGSFSTLEIQRTEQGDSAMYLCASSSSGQGYTGELFFGEGSRLTVL.

J is TRBJ2-1 and V is TRBV10-3; TRBD2 matches at 11 bases. The V and J ends lost 6 bases and 9 bases, in that order; junction bases with no gene match: 1. Germline loops: CDR1 ENHRY, CDR2 SYGVKD. The CDR3 consists of 12 residues. The CDR3 loop is CAIRLAGAEQFF. DNA for the CDR3: TGTGCCATCAGACTAGCGGGAGCTGAGCAGTTCTTC.

V gene TRBV30 combines with J gene TRBJ1-2; D remains unclear. V was pared by 4 bases and J by 8 bases, with 23 bases between. The CDR3 is 15 residues long. In germline, CDR1 is GTSNPN, CDR2 SVGIG (reference sequence). The DNA for the CDR3 is TGTGCCTGGACTGCCGAGGCCGGGAGCCGACGAGGCTACACCTTC. Translating gives CAWTAEAGSRRGYTF.

This clone was seen more than once but under ten times. The CDR3, as DNA: TGTGCCAGCCGGACAGGGTCAGCAGGAGTCTTTAACTATGGCTACACCTTC. The encoded protein is CASRTGSAGVFNYGYTF. This chain connects TRBV2 to TRBJ1-2, with 8 bases that match TRBD1. V lost 8 bases to trimming and J lost 1 base; unmatched junction nucleotides: 15. The CDR3 contains 17 residues. CDR1 is SNHLY and CDR2 is FYNNEI in the germline V gene.

This chain connects TRBV5-1 to TRBJ2-3; 8 bases match TRBD1. Germline V lookup: CDR1 SGHRS, CDR2 YFSETQ. V lost 1 base to trimming and J lost 5 bases; unmatched junction nucleotides: 9. The CDR3 sequence is 16 residues long. The CDR3 coding sequence is TGCGCCAGCAGCTTGTGGACAGGGAGCTACCGAGATACGCAGTATTTT. This translates into CASSLWTGSYRDTQYF.

This clone was picked up one time. CDR3 in amino acids: CASSPSGGTYEQYF. CDR3 DNA sequence: TGTGCCAGCTCACCGAGCGGGGGCACCTACGAGCAGTACTTC. V usage is TRBV18 and J usage is TRBJ2-7; 8 bases are a match to TRBD2. J gave up 2 bases and V 3 bases, and 3 bases lay outside the gene matches. The CDR3 runs to 14 residues. CDR1 KGHSH and CDR2 LQKENI come from the germline V gene.

This clone was detected many times. In DNA form, the CDR3 reads TGTGCCAGTAGTATCCAGGTCGGGGATTCACCCCTCCACTTT. Amino acid sequence: CASSIQVGDSPLHF. The J gene is TRBJ1-6, the V gene TRBV19; D is unclear. Between the trimmed V and J ends, which lost 3 bases and 8 bases, there was a span of 11 bases. CDR1 LNHDA and CDR2 SQIVND come from the germline V gene (reference sequence). The CDR3 sequence is 14 residues long.

This chain joins TRBV6-5 and TRBJ1-6; D remains ambiguous. Germline V gene lookup returns CDR1 MNHEY and CDR2 SVGAGI. V lost 0 bases and J lost 10, with 7 bases in between. This CDR3 is built from 13 residues. The CDR3 bases are TGTGCCAGCAGTTACTCGAGCGAATCACCCCTCCACTTT. Amino acid sequence: CASSYSSESPLHF.

The chain combines TRBV19 with TRBJ1-2; D remains ambiguous. Per germline, CDR1 LNHDA and CDR2 SQIVND (reference sequence). The germline V and J ends were trimmed by 4 bases and 5 bases, with 8 bases remaining between them. The CDR3 loop spans 12 amino acids. The CDR3 DNA reads TGTGCCAGTAGTAGAGGTCAATATGGCTACACCTTC. This encodes CASSRGQYGYTF.

The chain joins TRBV7-2 to TRBJ1-4; TRBD1 is a possible D gene (5 bases). V was shortened by 5 bases and J by 8 bases, with 15 bases between the two germline ends. This CDR3 region has 14 residues. Germline CDR1 reads SGHTA; CDR2 reads FQGNSA. In DNA, the CDR3 is TGTGCCAGCAGCCAAACAGGAGGCAACGAAAAACTGTTTTTT. Protein: CASSQTGGNEKLFF.

This clone was seen just once. J is TRBJ1-1 and V is TRBV5-8; unclear D gene. This CDR3 region has 14 residues. From germline, CDR1 is SGHTS and CDR2 YDEGEE. V shed 4 bases and J shed 5 bases, with 15 bases lying between them. The CDR3 DNA sequence: TGTGCCAGCAGCCGAGCCCCCCCCGGGACTGAAGCTTTCTTT. Protein product: CASSRAPPGTEAFF.

The chain is built from TRBV7-2 and TRBJ2-3, with unresolved D. This CDR3 comprises 14 residues. Germline CDR1 SGHTA, CDR2 FQGNSA. V lost 5 bases to trimming and J lost 4 bases, with 13 bases between them. The CDR3 DNA sequence: TGTGCCAGCAGCCCCGGCCTAGAGGCAGATACGCAGTATTTT. Protein product: CASSPGLEADTQYF.

The chain uses TRBV5-1 and TRBJ1-6; D possibly corresponds to TRBD1 (6 bases). There are 17 residues in the CDR3. The germline V gene has CDR1 SGHRS and CDR2 YFSETQ. Trimming removed 0 bases from V and 0 bases from J, with 10 bases in between. CDR3 bases: TGCGCCAGCAGCTTGGCCCCGGACAGCTCCTATAATTCACCCCTCCACTTT. Translated: CASSLAPDSSYNSPLHF. Variable domain in full (rest from reference TRBV5-1 and TRBJ1-6): KAGVTQTPRYLIKTRGQQVTLSCSPISGHRSVSWYQQTPGQGLQFLFEYFSETQRNKGNFPGRFSGRQFSNSRSEMNVSTLELGDSALYLCASSLAPDSSYNSPLHFGNGTRLTVT.

V gene TRBV2 combines with J gene TRBJ2-1; D is undetermined. The ends were cut back, 6 bases at V and 10 bases at J, with 7 bases in the middle. CDR1 is SNHLY, CDR2 FYNNEI, per germline. The CDR3 sequence is 10 residues long. This CDR3 is CASSTSEQFF. CDR3 nucleotides: TGTGCCAGCAGCACAAGCGAGCAGTTCTTC.

The chain recombines TRBV6-1 with TRBJ1-3; the match to TRBD1 covers 7 bases. V was pared by 8 bases and J by 4 bases, with 11 bases of the junction left unmatched. Germline CDR1 and CDR2: MNHNS and SASEGT. This CDR3 is built from 15 residues. The CDR3: CASHRQGFIGNTIYF. CDR3 coding DNA: TGTGCCAGCCACAGACAGGGATTTATCGGAAACACCATATATTTT.

V usage is TRBV5-1 and J usage is TRBJ1-1; the D gene is possibly TRBD1 (5 bases). CDR1 and CDR2 (germline): SGHRS, YFSETQ. The V and J ends lost 0 bases and 0 bases respectively, with 12 bases between them. This CDR3 is 16 amino acids long. CDR3 protein: CASSLVVRVMNTEAFF. CDR3 nucleotide sequence: TGCGCCAGCAGCTTGGTTGTCAGGGTCATGAACACTGAAGCTTTCTTT.

In this sample, this clone turned up a few times. The chain links TRBV11-3 to TRBJ2-7; D is perhaps TRBD1 (5 bases). CDR1 SGHNT and CDR2 YENEEA come from the germline V gene. The CDR3 totals 13 residues. Trimming took off 8 bases at V and 2 bases at J, with 13 bases between the two ends. The chain's CDR3 is CASVRTGAYEQYF. The CDR3 DNA sequence: TGTGCCAGCGTACGCACAGGAGCCTACGAGCAGTACTTC.

The sample holds a few counts of this clone. The rearrangement uses TRBV28 and TRBJ2-7, with TRBD1 as a possible D gene (6 bases). V dropped 5 bases and J dropped 5 bases, with 13 bases sitting between them. There are 13 residues in the CDR3. The germline gives CDR1 MDHEN, CDR2 SYDVKM. As DNA, the CDR3 is TGTGCCAGCAGTCCTGGACAGTGGCACGAGCAGTACTTC. Its protein product is CASSPGQWHEQYF.

The chain is built from TRBV7-2 and TRBJ2-7; TRBD2 matches 12 bases. The germline V gene encodes CDR1 SGHTA and CDR2 FQGNSA. CDR3 length equals 15 residues. V shed 5 bases and J 4 bases; nucleotides not matched to a gene: 6. DNA of the CDR3: TGTGCCAGCAGCATCCTAGCGGGAGGGGTGTACGAGCAGTACTTC. Amino acid sequence: CASSILAGGVYEQYF.

V and J are TRBV5-1 and TRBJ2-7; 12 bases are shared with TRBD2. The V gene's germline CDR1 is SGHRS and CDR2 YFSETQ. There are 14 residues in the CDR3. Trimming at V came to 4 bases and at J to 5 bases, leaving 4 bases not matched to a gene. CDR3 in DNA: TGCGCCAGCAGCAGGACTAGCGGGAACCACGAGCAGTACTTC. As protein: CASSRTSGNHEQYF.

The CDR3 nucleotides read TGTGCCTGGAGTGCCCACCCTGGGGGCTACGAGCAGTACTTC. Translated: CAWSAHPGGYEQYF. V is TRBV30 and J is TRBJ2-7, with D perhaps assigned TRBD1 or TRBD2 (5 bases each). The V gene's germline CDR1 is GTSNPN and CDR2 SVGIG (reference sequence). Trimming stripped 1 base from V and 3 bases from J, with 13 bases between. This CDR3 comprises 14 residues.

V and J are TRBV7-6 and TRBJ2-7; D not resolved. Germline CDR1 SGHVS, CDR2 FNYEAQ. The CDR3 totals 15 residues. V was trimmed by 1 base and J by 1 base, leaving 11 bases between them. CDR3 protein: CASSLGGLTSYEQYF. The CDR3 DNA follows: TGTGCCAGCAGCTTAGGAGGTCTGACTTCCTACGAGCAGTACTTC. The full variable domain, rest sourced from reference TRBV7-6 and TRBJ2-7, is GAGVSQSPRYKVTKRGQDVALRCDPISGHVSLYWYRQALGQGPEFLTYFNYEAQQDKSGLPNDRFSAERPEGSISTLTIQRTEQRDSAMYRCASSLGGLTSYEQYFGPGTRLTVT.

This clone was detected only a few times. The J gene is TRBJ2-7, the V gene TRBV27; tentative D call: TRBD1 (5 bases). The CDR3 runs to 15 residues. V was trimmed by 1 base and J by 2 bases, leaving 12 bases between them. Germline CDR1 MNHEY, CDR2 SMNVEV (reference sequence). For the CDR3, the DNA is TGTGCCAGCAGTTTATTTCAGGGAATCCCCTACGAGCAGTACTTC. It is translated as CASSLFQGIPYEQYF.

This chain links TRBV9 with TRBJ2-3; 14 bases map to TRBD2. The CDR3 consists of 16 residues. CDR1 SGDLS and CDR2 YYNGEE come from the germline V gene. V shed 4 bases and J 5 bases; nucleotides not matched to a gene: 6. The CDR3 is CASSSATSGGVDTQYF. In DNA form, the CDR3 reads TGTGCCAGCAGCTCGGCGACTAGCGGGGGGGTAGATACGCAGTATTTT.

The chain recombines TRBV13 with TRBJ1-1, with 7 bases lining up with TRBD1. The junction had 6 bases not matched to a gene; V was cut back by 0 bases and J by 2 bases. This CDR3 has 16 amino acids. Germline V gene lookup returns CDR1 PRHDT and CDR2 FYEKMQ (reference sequence). CDR3 region: CASSLGRDSLNTEAFF. The CDR3 DNA reads TGTGCCAGCAGCTTAGGCCGGGACAGCCTAAACACTGAAGCTTTCTTT.